The entry below describes one T cell receptor beta chain. This clonotype was seen more than once but under ten times. Which antigen it targets is not known. No much larger clone exists at a distance of one base, and base qualities are not known. Preparation of the library involved RT-PCR. TCRdb lists the instrument as Illumina HiSeq 2500. In-frame beta chains were kept once TCRdb had trimmed the public reads at Q25 with fastp and called clones with MiXCR. One record per CDR3 amino acid sequence lists the most common genes and DNA. This sample has fewer than 700,000 distinct CDR3 sequences in its table, and approximately 13% of those were observed once. The top ten hold under 15% of the sample. Counted from cysteine to phenylalanine, this CDR3 has 13 amino acids. Only CDR3 DNA remains: 39 bases, in frame from the first base. V and J are truncated by 1 base and 5 bases respectively, leaving an intervening sequence of 5 bases. The germline V gene sets CDR1 to KGHDR and CDR2 to SFDVKD.

The data were obtained in a study of response to subunit inactivated influenza vaccine (dated by TCRdb to the late 2010s). About the study as a whole: Deep quantitative profiling of the T cell receptor repertoire was used in the study to follow responses to a trivalent subunit inactivated influenza vaccine.

What the time point label conveys for this sample: more than 40 days after influenza vaccine administration. Study-level results and caveats: The authors suggested that each seasonal influenza vaccination may recruit only a limited number of new T cells.

The material sequenced was PBMCs from blood, taken more than 35 days after vaccination. This sequence was found in a man aged 50-59 years who received an inactivated influenza vaccine. Donor details come from another sample of the same person, matched by shared clones. Here the chain combines TRBV24-1 and TRBJ2-1; no D gene is confidently identified. The CDR3 has the sequence CATSDFPHNEQFF. Read as DNA, the sequence is TGTGCCACCAGTGATTTCCCTCACAATGAGCAGTTCTTC.